This TCR beta chain is drawn from a study of shared clonotypes between healthy human individuals. Study-level information: Donor ages ranged 18 to 49 years: a couple of women, a few men.

Germline V gene lookup returns CDR1 MGHRA and CDR2 YSYEKL. The CDR3 has 15 residues. Unmatched junction bases numbered 9, after V lost 3 bases and J lost 5 bases. Naive CD8 cells were CD45RO-negative, positively selected for CCR7, excluding terminally differentiated effector memory CD45RA+ cells. In the sorted-subset replicate PCRs, 150 to 200 ng DNA, 25,000 to 30,000 T cell genomes, was used. The repertoire was sequenced with immunoSEQ multiplex PCR; TCRdb's copy has only in-frame clones and lacks some. The table lists nearly 2 million clones, just under 95% of them singletons. The sample taken for sequencing was naive CD8+ T cells sorted from blood. The J gene is TRBJ2-7, the V gene TRBV4-1; TRBD1 matches 8 bases. This clonotype was sampled from a man aged 18 to 30 in good health. The CDR3 nucleotides read TGCGCCAGCAGCCAGACAGGGGCAGGCCTCGACGAGCAGTACTTC. The encoded protein is CASSQTGAGLDEQYF.